These 24 T cell receptor beta chains were sequenced from one sample in a study of neurological immune-mediated disorders. TCRdb re-called the 5' RACE reads with MiXCR, one entry per CDR3 protein. The sample shows approximately 82,000 distinct CDR3 sequences, approximately 2.4% of them seen only once. The sequencing input was PBMCs. The source is a young woman with multiple sclerosis.

This clonotype was seen repeatedly, ten times or more. This chain uses TRBV20-1 with TRBJ2-7; no reliable D call. The germline V gene has CDR1 DFQATT and CDR2 SNEGSKA (reference sequence). The CDR3 sequence is 12 residues long. Trimming removed 0 bases from V and 5 bases from J, with 8 bases in between. The CDR3 loop is CSARDRNHEQYF. The CDR3 DNA reads as TGCAGTGCTAGAGATAGGAACCACGAGCAGTACTTC.

This chain links TRBV28 with TRBJ2-6; the D gene could be TRBD1 or TRBD2 (5 bases each). The germline V and J ends were trimmed by 2 bases and 15 bases, with 17 bases remaining between them. The CDR3 has 14 amino acids. In germline, CDR1 is MDHEN, CDR2 SYDVKM. The CDR3 nucleotides read TGTGCCAGCAGTTTAGTATCTCGGGGCGAGGGCCTGACTTTC. Its protein is CASSLVSRGEGLTF. Full variable domain (remainder filled in from reference TRBV28 and TRBJ2-6): DVKVTQSSRYLVKRTGEKVFLECVQDMDHENMFWYRQDPGLGLRLIYFSYDVKMKEKGDIPEGYSVSREKKERFSLILESASTNQTSMYLCASSLVSRGEGLTFGAGSRLTVL.

This clonotype has at least ten counts. This chain joins TRBV20-1 and TRBJ2-3; 11 bases align to TRBD2. The CDR3 has 14 amino acids. Per the germline V gene, CDR1 is DFQATT and CDR2 is SNEGSKA (reference sequence). V lost 3 bases, J lost 5 bases, and 4 bases stayed unmatched. CDR3 protein: CSASTSGRVDTQYF. CDR3 coding DNA: TGCAGTGCTAGCACTAGCGGGAGAGTAGATACGCAGTATTTT.

In the case of this clonotype: A read error may explain this, as a much larger clone is one base away. This chain joins TRBV7-8 and TRBJ2-3; D remains ambiguous. CDR1 is SGHVS and CDR2 is FQNEAQ in the germline V gene. CDR3 length: 13 residues. CDR3 in DNA: TGTGCCAGCAGCTCCATGAGCACAGATAAGCAGTATTTT. It encodes CASSSMSTDKQYF.

In this sample, this clonotype turned up many times. This rearrangement joins TRBV20-1 to TRBJ1-2; D is ambiguous. This CDR3 region has 11 residues. Germline V gene lookup returns CDR1 DFQATT and CDR2 SNEGSKA (reference sequence). The V gene lost 3 bases and the J gene lost 3 bases, with 5 bases spanning the gap. CDR3 DNA: TGCAGTGCTAGTAAGGACTATGGCTACACCTTC. Amino acids: CSASKDYGYTF.

This clonotype was picked up many times. The V and J genes are TRBV27 and TRBJ2-1, with D perhaps assigned TRBD1 or TRBD2 (6 bases each). The CDR3 extends over 14 amino acids. Trimming stripped 4 bases from V and 9 bases from J, with 16 bases between. Germline loops: CDR1 MNHEY, CDR2 SMNVEV (reference sequence). CDR3 residues: CASSSSRGETEQFF. CDR3 bases: TGTGCCAGCAGTTCCTCGAGGGGGGAGACTGAGCAGTTCTTC.

There are many counts of this clonotype. The gene calls are TRBV12-3 or TRBV12-4 and TRBJ2-5; 8 bases map to TRBD2. The CDR3 totals 14 residues. The J segment lost 2 bases and the V segment lost 6 bases, leaving 5 bases of the junction unmatched. In DNA, the CDR3 is TGTGCCAGCAGCCCCGGGACTAGGCAAGAGACCCAGTACTTC. Translated, it gives CASSPGTRQETQYF.

This clonotype was counted ten times or more. V and J are TRBV10-2 and TRBJ1-4, with D uncertain. In germline, CDR1 is WSHSY, CDR2 SAAADI. With 2 bases removed from V and 11 bases from J, the gap between germline ends came to 15 bases. The CDR3 covers 14 residues. The DNA for the CDR3 is TGCGCCAGCAGTGAGAAGAGGGAGGACCGCAAACTGTTTTTT. Translated: CASSEKREDRKLFF.

This clonotype appeared many times. The chain couples TRBV28 to TRBJ2-2; tentatively, D is TRBD1 or TRBD2 (5 bases each). CDR3 size: 15 residues. Germline V gene data show CDR1 as MDHEN and CDR2 as SYDVKM. Trimming stripped 10 bases from V and 0 bases from J, with 15 bases between. CDR3 nucleotide sequence: TGTGCCACCCACGGGACGGGTGCGAACACCGGGGAGCTGTTTTTT. Its translation is CATHGTGANTGELFF.

This clonotype came up a few times. This may be a read error: a much more frequent sequence differs by one nucleotide. The J gene is TRBJ1-6, the V gene TRBV9, with unresolved D. In germline, CDR1 is SGDLS, CDR2 YYNGEE. V shed 0 bases and J shed 1 base, with 11 bases lying between them. The CDR3 length is 17 residues. CDR3 in amino acids: CASSVGLESSYNSPLHF. The CDR3 bases are TGTGCCAGCAGCGTAGGCCTGGAGAGTTCCTATAATTCACCCCTCCACTTT.

At least ten counts were recorded for this clonotype. This chain's CDR3 is CASSLTGPRDEKLFF. CDR3 in DNA: TGTGCCAGCAGCCTAACCGGGCCCCGGGATGAAAAACTGTTTTTT. The V call is TRBV7-2, the J call TRBJ1-4, with D hard to call. V shed 5 bases and J shed 6 bases, with 16 bases lying between them. Germline V lookup: CDR1 SGHTA, CDR2 FQGNSA. The CDR3 covers 15 residues.

This clonotype has at least ten counts. The V call is TRBV2, the J call TRBJ1-1; D may be TRBD1 (5 bases). The V end was cut by 8 bases, the J end by 1 base, with 11 bases between. The CDR3 spans 13 residues. CDR1 SNHLY and CDR2 FYNNEI come from the germline V gene. The CDR3 loop reads CASLFQGNTEAFF. The CDR3 bases are TGTGCCAGCCTCTTTCAGGGGAACACTGAAGCTTTCTTT.

There are many counts of this clonotype. This rearrangement joins TRBV20-1 to TRBJ1-2, with D maybe TRBD1 (5 bases). CDR1 is DFQATT and CDR2 is SNEGSKA in the germline V gene (reference sequence). Trimming left V 6 bases short and J 1 base short, with 12 bases between. This CDR3 has 13 amino acids. The CDR3, as DNA: TGCAGTGCAAGGGGACCGGATAACTATGGCTACACCTTC. Protein sequence: CSARGPDNYGYTF.

Points on this clonotype: This may arise from a read error, as a much more abundant clone is one base away. This chain connects TRBV12-3 or TRBV12-4 to TRBJ2-6, with D perhaps matching TRBD2 (6 bases). The CDR3 contains 15 residues. CDR3 coding DNA: TGTGTCAGCACCAGGGACTTTTCTGGGGCCAACGTCCTGACTTTC. Its translation is CVSTRDFSGANVLTF.

This clonotype occurred many times. The CDR3 DNA reads as TGCGCCAGCAGCTTGGATGCGGTTTTTCTAGGCTACACCTTC. It encodes CASSLDAVFLGYTF. The chain couples TRBV5-1 to TRBJ1-2; no definite D call. The CDR3 is made up of 14 amino acids. Trimming left V 0 bases short and J 8 bases short, with 14 bases between. CDR1 SGHRS and CDR2 YFSETQ come from the germline V gene.

This clonotype showed up many times. The chain carries TRBV29-1 and TRBJ2-5; D perhaps matches TRBD1 (6 bases). Germline V gene lookup returns CDR1 SQVTM and CDR2 ANQGSEA. Trimming pared 6 bases from V and 4 bases from J, leaving 12 bases between. There are 12 residues in the CDR3. This chain's CDR3 is CSVLQGRETQYF. CDR3 DNA: TGCAGCGTCCTTCAGGGGAGAGAGACCCAGTACTTC.

There are many counts of this clonotype. The chain joins TRBV5-1 to TRBJ2-4; tentative D call: TRBD2 (7 bases). CDR1 is SGHRS, CDR2 YFSETQ, per germline. The V end was cut by 2 bases, the J end by 0 bases, with 30 bases between. The CDR3 totals 22 residues. CDR3 residues: CASSFVRSFGGAEDQAKNIQYF. The CDR3 coding sequence is TGCGCCAGCAGCTTTGTCCGCAGCTTTGGGGGGGCCGAGGATCAAGCCAAAAACATTCAGTACTTC.

The sample holds many counts of this clonotype. The chain joins TRBV28 to TRBJ2-3; D is ambiguous. This CDR3 has 14 residues. CDR1 is MDHEN, CDR2 SYDVKM, per germline. V lost 7 bases and J lost 3, with 14 bases in between. CDR3 sequence reads: CASKGLAATDTQYF. CDR3 nucleotide sequence: TGTGCCAGCAAGGGTCTGGCGGCTACAGATACGCAGTATTTT.

This clonotype occurred many times. This CDR3 reads CASSRSTGSGEAFF. DNA for the CDR3: TGTGCCAGCAGCCGTAGCACAGGGTCAGGCGAAGCTTTCTTT. The J gene is TRBJ1-1, the V gene TRBV4-2; D possibly corresponds to TRBD1 (6 bases). The CDR3 has 14 residues. V was pared by 4 bases and J by 8 bases, with 17 bases between. Looked up from germline, CDR1 is LGHNA and CDR2 is YNFKEQ.

This clonotype has at least ten counts. The V gene is TRBV12-3 or TRBV12-4, the J gene TRBJ2-2, with TRBD2 matching 10 bases. The CDR3 is made up of 14 amino acids. V dropped 8 bases and J dropped 4; count of bases not matched to a gene: 4. This CDR3 is CASQAGGGTGELFF. CDR3 sequence (DNA): TGTGCCAGCCAAGCGGGAGGGGGCACCGGGGAGCTGTTTTTT.

This clonotype was seen ten or more times. The gene calls are TRBV10-3 and TRBJ2-1; D gene unclear. The V and J ends lost 3 bases and 3 bases respectively, with 12 bases between them. CDR3 size: 15 residues. Per the germline V gene, CDR1 is ENHRY and CDR2 is SYGVKD. The CDR3 DNA reads TGTGCCATCAGTGACTTCACGGTTGACTACAATGAGCAGTTCTTC. Residues: CAISDFTVDYNEQFF.

In this sample, this clonotype turned up many times. CDR3 amino acids: CASSGQSNEKLFF. The DNA for the CDR3 is TGCGCCAGCAGCGGACAGTCTAATGAAAAACTGTTTTTT. The V call is TRBV5-1, the J call TRBJ1-4; tentative D call: TRBD1 (6 bases). CDR1 and CDR2 from the germline V gene are SGHRS and YFSETQ. The V end was cut by 4 bases, the J end by 3 bases, with 7 bases between. The CDR3 extends over 13 amino acids.

This clonotype was seen ten or more times. This chain joins TRBV20-1 and TRBJ2-2, with D tentatively TRBD1 (6 bases). Trimming shortened V by 6 bases and J by 2 bases, and 16 bases separated the two germline ends. The V gene's germline CDR1 is DFQATT and CDR2 SNEGSKA (reference sequence). The CDR3 has 15 residues. The CDR3 DNA is TGCAGTGCCCACTCTAGGGGGACCAACACCGGGGAGCTGTTTTTT. Translating gives CSAHSRGTNTGELFF.

This clonotype was seen repeatedly, ten times or more. The chain recombines TRBV4-3 with TRBJ2-1; 9 positions match TRBD2. V lost 3 bases and J lost 6; bases outside the gene matches: 6. Germline CDR1 and CDR2: LGHNA and YSLEER. This CDR3 spans 15 amino acids. The CDR3 DNA is TGCGCCAGCAGCCATGGTCTAGCGGGAATCAATGAGCAGTTCTTC. This codes for CASSHGLAGINEQFF.